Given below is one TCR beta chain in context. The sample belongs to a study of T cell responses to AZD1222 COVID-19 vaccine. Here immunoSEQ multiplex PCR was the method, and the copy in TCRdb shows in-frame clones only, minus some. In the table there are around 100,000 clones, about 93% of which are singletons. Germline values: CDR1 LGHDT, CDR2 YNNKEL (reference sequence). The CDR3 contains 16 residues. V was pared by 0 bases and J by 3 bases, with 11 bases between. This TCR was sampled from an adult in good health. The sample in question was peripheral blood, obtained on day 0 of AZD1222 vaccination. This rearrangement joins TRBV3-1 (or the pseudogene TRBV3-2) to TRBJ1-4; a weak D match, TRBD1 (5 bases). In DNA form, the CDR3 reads TGTGCCAGCAGCCAAGATTCGGGGGGAGCTAATGAAAAACTGTTTTTT. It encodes CASSQDSGGANEKLFF.